Listed below are T cell receptor beta chains from one sample, sequenced in a study of blood T cells in healthy people across ages. TCRdb called the 5' RACE reads again in MiXCR, with one record for every CDR3 protein. Of around 1.5 million distinct CDR3 sequences listed, roughly 32% are singletons. Sequenced: blood. Source of these receptors: a woman in her twenties or thirties in good health. Both conserved end residues are trimmed from each CDR3. Fields, in order: V gene, J gene, CDR3 protein.

TRBV29-1,TRBJ1-5,SVQEGNQPQH
TRBV9,TRBJ2-6,ASSNGRSSGANVLT
TRBV7-3,TRBJ2-2,ASSPSGVQGADGELF
TRBV27,TRBJ1-2,ASRDSRDRGIGYT
TRBV20-1,TRBJ1-1,SASWGGRTEAF
TRBV20-1,TRBJ2-5,SAPSTGQETQY
TRBV2,TRBJ2-1,ASRGSGGFYNGQF
TRBV20-1,TRBJ2-7,SASPTARAYEQY
TRBV7-9,TRBJ2-3,ASSGTSETQY
TRBV29-1,TRBJ1-4,SVTLGGEKLF
TRBV20-1,TRBJ2-5,SALDYRIETQY
TRBV3-1,TRBJ1-1,ASSHGEVTEAF
TRBV4-1,TRBJ2-3,ASGQPADRGDTDTQY
TRBV29-1,TRBJ2-4,SVSSKNIQY
TRBV9,TRBJ1-1,ASSVTGTAAHEAF
TRBV15,TRBJ1-1,ATSLGGERNTEAF
TRBV9,TRBJ2-1,ASSVARLASNEQF
TRBV10-2,TRBJ2-5,ASRAGGRETQY
TRBV13,TRBJ1-2,ASSLERSGIYGYT
TRBV5-1,TRBJ2-1,ASSLGLAGLSYNEQF
TRBV13,TRBJ1-4,ASSSEGVGEKLF
TRBV20-1,TRBJ2-7,SASDPTGRSYEQY
TRBV20-1,TRBJ2-3,SAQTGGTDTQY
TRBV2,TRBJ2-5,ARGLADLRETQY
TRBV11-2,TRBJ1-4,ASSGTTGNEKLF
TRBV20-1,TRBJ1-4,SAQQVPNEKLF
TRBV11-1,TRBJ2-1,ASSSLRLAGGLAEQF
TRBV6-1,TRBJ2-5,ASSTQGQGSMYQETQY
TRBV28,-,ASSLPSTSGRSEQY
TRBV28,TRBJ2-3,ASRASFPDTQY
TRBV4-1,TRBJ2-3,ASSQDLTGGSDTQY
TRBV4-1,TRBJ2-3,ASSRSGLAGGASDTQY
TRBV5-1,TRBJ2-1,ASSSLTSSYNEQF
TRBV9,TRBJ2-4,ASSGHQSGKNIQY
TRBV12-3/TRBV12-4,TRBJ1-6,ASSLDLGWNSPLH
TRBV12-3/TRBV12-4,TRBJ1-5,ASSRFNQPQH
TRBV7-2,TRBJ2-1,ASSLESGGNNEQF
TRBV24-1,TRBJ2-1,ATSDSTGVALHEQF
TRBV20-1,TRBJ2-1,SGAREGWNEQF
TRBV7-6,TRBJ2-5,ASSPALGLLQETQY
TRBV12-3/TRBV12-4,TRBJ2-7,ASSPTTGSLLEQY
TRBV6-1,TRBJ2-7,ASSPDQGRGACEQY
TRBV28,TRBJ1-5,ASSKPYAGAQPQH
TRBV6-1,TRBJ2-7,ASSARDSTYEQY
TRBV20-1,TRBJ2-5,SARDLVAGETQY
TRBV20-1,TRBJ2-3,SAKLPGTLEGDTQY
TRBV5-1,TRBJ2-6,AGSFNLLAGLFSGANVLT
TRBV30,TRBJ1-1,AWSVGSARTEAF
TRBV20-1,TRBJ1-5,SATTQGVEGSNQPQH
TRBV20-1,TRBJ2-3,SARGALASTDTQY
TRBV4-1,TRBJ1-1,ASSQDYGENTEAF
TRBV11-2,TRBJ1-2,ASSEGQGGYGYT
TRBV18,TRBJ2-1,ASSPRAVSSYNEQF
TRBV28,TRBJ2-1,ASNSGAGGAGEQF